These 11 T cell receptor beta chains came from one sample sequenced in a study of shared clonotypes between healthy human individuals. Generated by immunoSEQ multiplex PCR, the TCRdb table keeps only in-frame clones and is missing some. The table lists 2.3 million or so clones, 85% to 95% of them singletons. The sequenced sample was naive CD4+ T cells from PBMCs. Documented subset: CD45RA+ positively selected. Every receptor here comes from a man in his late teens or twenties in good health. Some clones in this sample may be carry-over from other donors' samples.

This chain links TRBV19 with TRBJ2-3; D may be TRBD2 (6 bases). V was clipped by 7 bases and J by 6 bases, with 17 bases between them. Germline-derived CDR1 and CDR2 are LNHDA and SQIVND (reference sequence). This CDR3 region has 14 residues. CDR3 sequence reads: CASNRRGLSDTQYF. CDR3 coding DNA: TGTGCCAGTAATCGTCGGGGGTTGTCCGATACGCAGTATTTT.

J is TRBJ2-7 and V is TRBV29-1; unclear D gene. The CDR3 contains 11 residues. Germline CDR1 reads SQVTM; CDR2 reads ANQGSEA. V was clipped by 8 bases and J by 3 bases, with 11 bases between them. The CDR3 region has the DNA TGCAGCCCCAAACCCCTCTACGAGCAGTACTTC. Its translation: CSPKPLYEQYF.

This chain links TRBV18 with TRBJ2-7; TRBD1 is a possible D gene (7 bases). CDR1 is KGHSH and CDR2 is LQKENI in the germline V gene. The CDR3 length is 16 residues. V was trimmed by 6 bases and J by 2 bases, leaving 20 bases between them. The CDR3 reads CASSQAGRQGTYEQYF. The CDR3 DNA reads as TGTGCCAGCTCCCAGGCGGGGCGACAGGGAACCTACGAGCAGTACTTC.

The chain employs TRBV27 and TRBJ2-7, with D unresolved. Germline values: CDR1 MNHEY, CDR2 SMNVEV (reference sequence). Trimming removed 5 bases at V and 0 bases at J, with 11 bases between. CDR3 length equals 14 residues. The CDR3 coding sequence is TGTGCCAGCAGTCTGAGCGCCTACTCCTACGAGCAGTACTTC. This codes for CASSLSAYSYEQYF.

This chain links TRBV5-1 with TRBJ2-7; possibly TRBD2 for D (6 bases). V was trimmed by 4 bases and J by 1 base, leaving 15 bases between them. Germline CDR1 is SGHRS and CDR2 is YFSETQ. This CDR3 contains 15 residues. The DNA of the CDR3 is TGCGCCAGCAGCGCGGGGTTTCCGCTTTCCTACGAGCAGTACTTC. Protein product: CASSAGFPLSYEQYF.

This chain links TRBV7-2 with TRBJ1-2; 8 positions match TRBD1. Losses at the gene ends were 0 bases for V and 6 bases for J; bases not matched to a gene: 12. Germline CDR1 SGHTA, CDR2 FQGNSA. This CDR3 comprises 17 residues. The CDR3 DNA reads TGTGCCAGCAGCTTAGCGTCTACGAGAGGACAGGGAGATGGCTACACCTTC. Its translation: CASSLASTRGQGDGYTF.

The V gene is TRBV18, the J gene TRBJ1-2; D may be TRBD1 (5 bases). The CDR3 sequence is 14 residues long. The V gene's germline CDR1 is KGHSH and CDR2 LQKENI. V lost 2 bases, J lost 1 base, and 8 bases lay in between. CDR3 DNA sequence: TGTGCCAGCTCACCAGGGGACGGTAACTATGGCTACACCTTC. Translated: CASSPGDGNYGYTF.

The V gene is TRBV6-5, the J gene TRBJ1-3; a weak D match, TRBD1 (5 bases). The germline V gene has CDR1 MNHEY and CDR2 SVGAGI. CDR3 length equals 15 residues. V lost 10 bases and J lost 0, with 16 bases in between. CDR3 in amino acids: CATSQGTFSGNTIYF. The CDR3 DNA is TGTGCCACCTCGCAAGGGACTTTCTCTGGAAACACCATATATTTT.

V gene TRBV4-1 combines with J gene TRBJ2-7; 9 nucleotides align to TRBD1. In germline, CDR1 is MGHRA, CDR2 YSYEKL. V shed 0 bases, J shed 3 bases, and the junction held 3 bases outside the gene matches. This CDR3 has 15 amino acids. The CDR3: CASSQESGQGYEQYF. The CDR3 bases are TGCGCCAGCAGCCAAGAATCGGGACAGGGCTACGAGCAGTACTTC.

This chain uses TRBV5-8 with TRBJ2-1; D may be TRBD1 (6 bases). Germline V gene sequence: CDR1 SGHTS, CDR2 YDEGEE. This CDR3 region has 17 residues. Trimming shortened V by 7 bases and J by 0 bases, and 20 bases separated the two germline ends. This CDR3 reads CASDLDSRGYSYNEQFF. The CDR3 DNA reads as TGTGCCAGCGATTTGGACAGTCGGGGATACTCCTACAATGAGCAGTTCTTC.

The CDR3 loop reads CATWGGITDTQYF. For the CDR3, the DNA is TGTGCCACCTGGGGGGGGATCACAGATACGCAGTATTTT. This rearrangement joins TRBV10-3 to TRBJ2-3; 7 bases agree with TRBD2. V trimming: 10 bases; J trimming: 2 bases; junction bases outside the gene matches: 6. This CDR3 spans 13 amino acids. Per the germline V gene, CDR1 is ENHRY and CDR2 is SYGVKD.